This T cell receptor (beta chain) was retrieved from a study of immune evolution from preneoplasia to lung adenocarcinoma. About the research overall: HLA loss of heterozygosity: 7% AIS, under 19% MIA, around 33% ADC, none AAH. Study results and caveats: Normal lung had highest clonality; later lesions appeared denser, more diverse.

The trim removed 5 bases at V and 9 bases at J, leaving 11 bases unmatched. Germline CDR1 is SGHDT and CDR2 is YYEEEE. The CDR3 consists of 16 residues. Resections took place in Japan or China from about 2014 to 2017. Profiled with immunoSEQ multiplex PCR; TCRdb holds only in-frame clones, not every one. The data show about 3,600 clones, with roughly four fifths seen just once and roughly a sixth held by the top ten. As to this clone: Its matching antigen is unknown.

The sample comprised FFPE minimally invasive lung adenocarcinoma tissue. This TCR was recovered from a person aged 55-80 years with lung adenocarcinoma. V gene TRBV5-6 combines with J gene TRBJ1-6; 10 bases line up with TRBD1. CDR3 loop: CASSYGDGQGVSPLHF. CDR3 in DNA: TGTGCCAGCAGTTATGGGGATGGACAGGGGGTTTCACCCCTCCACTTT.